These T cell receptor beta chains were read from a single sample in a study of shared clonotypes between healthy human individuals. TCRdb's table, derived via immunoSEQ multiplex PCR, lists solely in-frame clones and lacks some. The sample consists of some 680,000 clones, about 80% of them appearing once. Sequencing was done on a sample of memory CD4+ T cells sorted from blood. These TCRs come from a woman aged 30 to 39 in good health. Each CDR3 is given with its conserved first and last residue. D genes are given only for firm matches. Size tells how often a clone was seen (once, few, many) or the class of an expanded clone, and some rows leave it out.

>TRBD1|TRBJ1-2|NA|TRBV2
TGTGCCAGCATCAGGGACAGGGGGGGCTATGGCTACACCTTC
CASIRDRGGYGYTF
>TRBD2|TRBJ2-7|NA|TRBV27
TGTGCCAGCAGTTACGGGGGGAGCGGGCCAGCCTACGAGCAGTACTTC
CASSYGGSGPAYEQYF
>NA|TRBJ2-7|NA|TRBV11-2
TGTGCCAGCAGCTTATCCGGGATTGAGCAGTACTTC
CASSLSGIEQYF
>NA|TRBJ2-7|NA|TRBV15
TGTGCCACCAGCAGGGAGACCCCAAGCGACGAGCAGTACTTC
CATSRETPSDEQYF
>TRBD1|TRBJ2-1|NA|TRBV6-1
TGTGCCAGCAGGGGATCCGGGACAGACTACAATGAGCAGTTCTTC
CASRGSGTDYNEQFF
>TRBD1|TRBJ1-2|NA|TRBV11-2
TGTGCCAGCAGGCGACAGGGTGAATATGGCTACACCTTC
CASRRQGEYGYTF
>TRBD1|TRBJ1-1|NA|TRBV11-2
TGTGCCAGCAGCACAGACAGGGTGAGCACTGAAGCTTTCTTT
CASSTDRVSTEAFF
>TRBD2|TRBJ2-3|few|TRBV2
TGTGCCAGCAGTGAATCCCCCCCCCTAGCGGGAGTGAGCACAGATACGCAGTATTTT
CASSESPPLAGVSTDTQYF
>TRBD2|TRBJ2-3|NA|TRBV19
TGTGCCAGTAGAGGGAGCGGGAACACAGATACGCAGTATTTT
CASRGSGNTDTQYF
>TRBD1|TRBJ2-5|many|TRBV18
TGTGCCAGCTCACCAGCCGTTACGACAGGGGGGTTAGAGACCCAGTACTTC
CASSPAVTTGGLETQYF
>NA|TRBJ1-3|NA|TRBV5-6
TGTGCCAGCAGCCTGATTGGGCTGGGTACTGGAAACACCATATATTTT
CASSLIGLGTGNTIYF
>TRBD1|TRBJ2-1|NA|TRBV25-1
TGTGCCAGCAGCATAACAGGGGTTGGGGAGCAGTTCTTC
CASSITGVGEQFF
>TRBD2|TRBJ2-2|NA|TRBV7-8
TGTGCCAGCAGCTCGCCCGGCCGGCTAGCGGGATTGGTCGGGGAGCTGTTTTTT
CASSSPGRLAGLVGELFF
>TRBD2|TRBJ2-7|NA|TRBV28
TGTGCCAGCAGTTTGGGGACTAGCGGGAAAGAGCAGTACTTC
CASSLGTSGKEQYF
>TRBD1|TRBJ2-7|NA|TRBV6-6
TGTGCCAGCCAAGGTCAGGGGGCGTCCTACGAGCAGTACTTC
CASQGQGASYEQYF
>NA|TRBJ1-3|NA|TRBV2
TGTGCCAGCAGTGATCTTGGGGGCGCGGGAAACACCATATATTTT
CASSDLGGAGNTIYF
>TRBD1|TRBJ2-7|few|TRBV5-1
TGCGCCAGCAGCCAGGGGGCAGAGGCGTCGGAGCAGTACTTC
CASSQGAEASEQYF